This TCR beta chain comes out of a study of tumor-infiltrating lymphocytes in localized non-small cell lung cancer. Some clones are missing from TCRdb's copy, which holds only in-frame ones; the method was immunoSEQ multiplex PCR. The sample carries about 10,000 clones, around 74% recorded once. Germline V gene lookup returns CDR1 SGHDT and CDR2 YYEEEE. CDR3 length: 15 residues. V was shortened by 0 bases and J by 4 bases, with 13 bases between the two germline ends. The sequenced sample was uninvolved lung tissue not adjacent to the tumor. The V and J genes are TRBV5-6 and TRBJ2-5, with a possible D match to TRBD1 (6 bases). The receptor comes from a human donor with non-small cell lung cancer. The DNA for the CDR3 is TGTGCCAGCAGCTTGGCGGCAGGGGCGCGAGAGACCCAGTACTTC. Translated, it gives CASSLAAGARETQYF. Looking up the rest from reference TRBV5-6 and TRBJ2-5 gives the full variable domain: DAGVTQSPTHLIKTRGQQVTLRCSPKSGHDTVSWYQQALGQGPQFIFQYYEEEERQRGNFPDRFSGHQFPNYSSELNVNALLLGDSALYLCASSLAAGARETQYFGPGTRLLVL.